The 26 T cell receptor beta chains listed next were all sequenced from one sample in a study of blood T cell repertoires in COVID-19. Libraries were prepared by immunoSEQ multiplex PCR; TCRdb keeps only in-frame clonotypes and omits some of them. Among roughly 40,000 clones listed, 70% to 80% were seen once. What was sequenced was peripheral blood. Receptor source: a man aged 65 to 85 with acute or convalescent COVID-19.

This clone was recorded a few times. This rearrangement joins TRBV7-9 to TRBJ1-2; D unresolved. With 5 bases removed from V and 4 bases from J, the gap between germline ends came to 8 bases. Germline CDR1 reads SEHNR; CDR2 reads FQNEAQ (reference sequence). The CDR3 is made up of 12 amino acids. The chain's CDR3 is CASSGPGYGYTF. CDR3 DNA: TGTGCCAGCAGCGGGCCTGGCTATGGCTACACCTTC.

This chain links TRBV5-6 with TRBJ2-5; TRBD2 might be the D (5 bases). Looked up from germline, CDR1 is SGHDT and CDR2 is YYEEEE. The CDR3 has 14 residues. V was clipped by 2 bases and J by 5 bases, with 13 bases between them. CDR3 sequence (DNA): TGTGCCAGCAGCTTTCGGGGAGCGACGGAGACCCAGTACTTC. Its translation is CASSFRGATETQYF.

This clone was seen only once. V and J are TRBV7-2 and TRBJ2-6; D ambiguous. CDR1 is SGHTA and CDR2 is FQGNSA in the germline V gene. The CDR3 length is 17 residues. V lost 0 bases and J 0 bases, leaving 9 bases between the germline ends. CDR3 residues: CASSLAPVSSGANVLTF. In DNA form, the CDR3 reads TGTGCCAGCAGCTTAGCCCCGGTGTCCTCTGGGGCCAACGTCCTGACTTTC.

A note on this clone: Different DNA sequences within this sample yield the same CDR3. The V call is TRBV5-1, the J call TRBJ1-5; maybe TRBD1 (5 bases). The germline V gene encodes CDR1 SGHRS and CDR2 YFSETQ. Trimming removed 0 bases from V and 2 bases from J, with 12 bases in between. The CDR3 runs 16 residues. CDR3 in DNA: TGCGCCAGCAGCTTGGGCCCAACGGGGGGCAATCAGCCCCAGCATTTT. This sequence encodes CASSLGPTGGNQPQHF.

Only a few counts were recorded for this clone. CDR3 amino acids: CASSPSGQGGYGYTF. The CDR3 coding sequence is TGTGCCAGCAGCCCAAGCGGACAGGGGGGATATGGCTACACCTTC. This sequence joins TRBV27 and TRBJ1-2; 10 positions agree with TRBD1. The trim removed 6 bases at V and 5 bases at J, leaving 9 bases unmatched. This CDR3 is built from 15 residues. The V gene's germline CDR1 is MNHEY and CDR2 SMNVEV (reference sequence).

The sample holds one count of this clone. J is TRBJ1-2 and V is TRBV6-2 or TRBV6-3, with TRBD1 as a possible D gene (5 bases). The V end was cut by 0 bases, the J end by 1 base, with 9 bases between. The CDR3 length is 15 residues. In germline, CDR1 is MNHEY, CDR2 SVGEGT. This CDR3 reads CASSYSQVLNYGYTF. In DNA, the CDR3 is TGTGCCAGCAGTTACTCACAGGTTCTTAACTATGGCTACACCTTC.

The chain has TRBV4-1 and TRBJ2-1; 7 bases match TRBD2. Germline CDR1 and CDR2: MGHRA and YSYEKL. V dropped 8 bases and J dropped 4; count of bases not matched to a gene: 11. The CDR3 is made up of 15 amino acids. Here the CDR3 DNA reads TGCGCCAGCGGAAAACCAAGCGGGGATTACAATGAGCAGTTCTTC. Translated: CASGKPSGDYNEQFF.

This chain joins TRBV6-2 or TRBV6-3 and TRBJ1-5, with D maybe TRBD1 (5 bases). The germline gives CDR1 MNHEY, CDR2 SVGEGT. The CDR3 consists of 17 residues. The ends were cut back, 6 bases at V and 1 base at J, with 19 bases in the middle. This CDR3 reads CASSPFGGEVSNQPQHF. For the CDR3, the DNA is TGTGCCAGCAGCCCTTTCGGGGGTGAGGTGAGCAATCAGCCCCAGCATTTT.

The chain links TRBV7-2 to TRBJ2-1, with D unresolved. Per germline, CDR1 SGHTA and CDR2 FQGNSA. V lost 2 bases, J lost 8 bases, and 16 bases lay in between. The CDR3 totals 15 residues. CDR3 in DNA: TGTGCCAGCAGCTTAATGGCCAGGCCGTGGGATGAGCAGTTCTTC. Protein product: CASSLMARPWDEQFF.

V usage is TRBV3-1 (or the pseudogene TRBV3-2) and J usage is TRBJ2-1; TRBD2 aligns across 11 bases. CDR1 is LGHDT and CDR2 is YNNKEL in the germline V gene (reference sequence). The CDR3 has 19 amino acids. The ends lost 4 bases at V and 0 bases at J; junction bases unmatched: 11. The CDR3 loop is CASSPTTSGGGFSYNEQFF. In DNA, the CDR3 is TGTGCCAGCAGCCCCACAACTAGCGGGGGAGGGTTCTCCTACAATGAGCAGTTCTTC.

This clone has a handful of counts. V is TRBV19 and J is TRBJ1-2, with 8 positions matching TRBD1. Germline V lookup: CDR1 LNHDA, CDR2 SQIVND (reference sequence). The trim removed 2 bases at V and 8 bases at J, leaving 10 bases unmatched. This CDR3 has 15 amino acids. CDR3 residues: CASSIPGQDRSGYTF. CDR3 sequence (DNA): TGTGCCAGTAGTATACCGGGACAGGACCGCTCGGGCTACACCTTC.

This chain links TRBV18 with TRBJ2-7, with TRBD1 identical over 9 bases. This CDR3 has 15 residues. The V segment lost 2 bases and the J segment 1 base; nucleotides outside the gene matches: 3. The germline CDR1 and CDR2 sequences are KGHSH and LQKENI. The CDR3 spells CASSPAGTGSYEQYF. The CDR3 nucleotides read TGTGCCAGCTCACCAGCCGGGACAGGGTCCTACGAGCAGTACTTC.

J is TRBJ2-7 and V is TRBV10-3; 7 bases agree with TRBD1. Germline V gives CDR1 ENHRY, CDR2 SYGVKD. The CDR3 contains 12 residues. V lost 7 bases, J lost 5 bases, and 5 bases stayed unmatched. The CDR3 spells CAIKKGAHEQYF. Here the CDR3 DNA reads TGTGCCATCAAAAAGGGGGCCCACGAGCAGTACTTC.

The count of this clone is one. The chain couples TRBV4-3 to TRBJ1-2, with 7 bases identical to TRBD1. Germline CDR1 reads LGHNA; CDR2 reads YSLEER. V lost 0 bases, J lost 7 bases, and 11 bases stayed unmatched. The CDR3 is 16 residues long. Here the CDR3 DNA reads TGCGCCAGCAGCCAAGATGGACAGGTTATCCGTCGTGGCTACACCTTC. Translating it yields CASSQDGQVIRRGYTF.

This sequence joins TRBV10-3 and TRBJ1-4; the D is unclear. With 3 bases removed from V and 7 bases from J, the gap between germline ends came to 6 bases. Per germline, CDR1 ENHRY and CDR2 SYGVKD. The CDR3 length is 12 residues. The CDR3 region has the DNA TGTGCCATCAGTGAAAGAGGTGAAAAACTGTTTTTT. It translates to CAISERGEKLFF.

This clone appeared once. This sequence joins TRBV18 and TRBJ2-3, with 12 bases matching TRBD1. Germline assignment: CDR1 KGHSH and CDR2 LQKENI. V was pared by 5 bases and J by 4 bases, with 7 bases of the junction left unmatched. The CDR3 sequence is 16 residues long. The CDR3 loop reads CASSAGTGGKADTQYF. CDR3 nucleotides: TGTGCCAGCTCAGCCGGGACAGGGGGCAAGGCAGATACGCAGTATTTT.

V and J are TRBV19 and TRBJ1-2; weak D call: TRBD1 (5 bases). V shed 3 bases and J shed 0 bases, with 17 bases lying between them. The CDR3 contains 17 residues. Per the germline V gene, CDR1 is LNHDA and CDR2 is SQIVND (reference sequence). Written as DNA, the CDR3 is TGTGCCAGTAGTATGGGGGGGTCGGCTGCTGCTAACTATGGCTACACCTTC. As protein: CASSMGGSAAANYGYTF.

The rearrangement joins TRBV6-5 to TRBJ1-1; weak D call: TRBD1 (5 bases). Trimming shortened V by 2 bases and J by 4 bases, and 8 bases separated the two germline ends. The length of the CDR3 is 13 residues. The V gene's germline CDR1 is MNHEY and CDR2 SVGAGI. The CDR3 sequence is CASSYARVTEAFF. The CDR3 DNA sequence: TGTGCCAGCAGTTACGCCAGGGTCACTGAAGCTTTCTTT.

CDR3 in amino acids: CASSASGANEQFF. CDR3 nucleotides: TGCGCCAGCAGTGCCTCAGGGGCCAATGAGCAGTTCTTC. The J gene is TRBJ2-1, the V gene TRBV10-1; possibly TRBD1 for D (6 bases). Trimming pared 4 bases from V and 6 bases from J, leaving 10 bases between. Germline lookup yields CDR1 WNHNN and CDR2 SYGVQD (reference sequence). This CDR3 spans 13 amino acids.

The chain recombines TRBV3-1 (or the pseudogene TRBV3-2) with TRBJ1-2; 7 bases fit TRBD1. This CDR3 is built from 14 residues. Germline trimming cut 2 bases from V and 2 bases from J; bases unmatched to any gene: 2. Germline V lookup: CDR1 LGHDT, CDR2 YNNKEL (reference sequence). In DNA, the CDR3 is TGTGCCAGCAGCCAATTACAGGGGAACTATGGCTACACCTTC. This encodes CASSQLQGNYGYTF.

The gene calls are TRBV2 and TRBJ2-4; 8 bases are shared with TRBD1. This CDR3 contains 13 residues. The junction had 5 bases not matched to a gene; V was cut back by 6 bases and J by 7 bases. CDR1 and CDR2 (germline): SNHLY, FYNNEI. The CDR3 here is CASSGQGGNIQYF. The DNA of the CDR3 is TGTGCCAGCAGCGGACAGGGCGGGAACATTCAGTACTTC.

This clone has only a few counts. The chain's CDR3 is CASSQDRQVYEQYF. CDR3 DNA: TGTGCCAGCAGCCAAGATCGACAGGTGTACGAGCAGTACTTC. The rearrangement uses TRBV4-2 and TRBJ2-7; possible D gene TRBD1, 6 bases. Deletions cut 0 bases from V and 4 bases from J, with 10 bases between. From germline, CDR1 is LGHNA and CDR2 YNFKEQ. The length of the CDR3 is 14 residues.

This rearrangement joins TRBV5-1 to TRBJ2-7, with D maybe TRBD1 (5 bases). CDR1 is SGHRS, CDR2 YFSETQ, per germline. The CDR3 has 13 amino acids. V dropped 5 bases and J dropped 5 bases, with 14 bases sitting between them. CDR3 protein: CASRPAGNHEQYF. CDR3 nucleotide sequence: TGCGCCAGCAGACCGGCAGGGAACCACGAGCAGTACTTC. Together with reference TRBV5-1 and TRBJ2-7, the CDR3 gives the full variable domain: KAGVTQTPRYLIKTRGQQVTLSCSPISGHRSVSWYQQTPGQGLQFLFEYFSETQRNKGNFPGRFSGRQFSNSRSEMNVSTLELGDSALYLCASRPAGNHEQYFGPGTRLTVT.

V is TRBV6-2 or TRBV6-3 and J is TRBJ1-1, with D unresolved. The CDR3 has 15 amino acids. The V gene's germline CDR1 is MNHEY and CDR2 SVGEGT. The germline V and J ends were trimmed by 6 bases and 1 base, with 15 bases remaining between them. CDR3 residues: CASSFPLGGNTEAFF. DNA for the CDR3: TGTGCCAGCAGCTTCCCCCTGGGAGGGAACACTGAAGCTTTCTTT.

The CDR3 sequence: CASSQDVGGWESPLHF. As DNA, the CDR3 is TGTGCCAGCAGCCAAGATGTAGGGGGCTGGGAGTCACCCCTCCACTTT. The chain links TRBV4-2 to TRBJ1-6, with 7 bases that match TRBD1. Germline assignment: CDR1 LGHNA and CDR2 YNFKEQ. The CDR3 is 16 residues long. The J segment lost 10 bases and the V segment lost 0 bases, leaving 9 bases of the junction unmatched.

This clone was counted only a few times. The chain couples TRBV19 to TRBJ2-7; perhaps TRBD1 as D (6 bases). The CDR3 has 14 amino acids. The germline V gene encodes CDR1 LNHDA and CDR2 SQIVND (reference sequence). The V gene lost 4 bases and the J gene lost 7 bases, with 17 bases spanning the gap. CDR3 coding DNA: TGTGCCAGTAGTACGGCAGGGGTAGATCGGGAGCAGTACTTC. Protein product: CASSTAGVDREQYF.